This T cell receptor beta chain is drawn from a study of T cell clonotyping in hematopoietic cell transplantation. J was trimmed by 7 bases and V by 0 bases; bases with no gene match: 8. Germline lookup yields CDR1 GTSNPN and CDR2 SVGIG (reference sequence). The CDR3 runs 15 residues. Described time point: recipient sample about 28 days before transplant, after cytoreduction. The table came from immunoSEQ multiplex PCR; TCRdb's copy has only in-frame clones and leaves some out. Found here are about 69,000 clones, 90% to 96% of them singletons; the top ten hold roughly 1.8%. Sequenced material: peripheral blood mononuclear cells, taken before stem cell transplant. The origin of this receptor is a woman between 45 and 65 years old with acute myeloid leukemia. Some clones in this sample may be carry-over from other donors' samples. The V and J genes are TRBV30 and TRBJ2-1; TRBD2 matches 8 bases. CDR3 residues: CAWSVLSGRSNEQFF. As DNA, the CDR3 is TGTGCCTGGAGTGTACTGAGCGGGAGAAGTAATGAGCAGTTCTTC. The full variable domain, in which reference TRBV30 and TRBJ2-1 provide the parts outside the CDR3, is SQTIHQWPATLVQPVGSPLSLECTVEGTSNPNLYWYRQAAGRGLQLLFYSVGIGQISSEVPQNLSASRPQDRQFILSSKKLLLSDSGFYLCAWSVLSGRSNEQFFGPGTRLTVL.